Each of the 17 T cell receptor beta chains below was sequenced from the same sample in a study of Ad26.COV2.S vaccination and SARS-CoV-2 variants. Assay used: immunoSEQ multiplex PCR; TCRdb lists only in-frame clones, some missing. Found here are 380,000 or so clones, about four fifths of them singletons; the top ten hold about 7.1%. The treatment: around 19 received Ad26.COV2.S at low or high dose, single or two shots; about 5 received placebo; per-sample allocation not given. Day 63 after the first vaccine or placebo injection was the time point for sampling. The starting material was peripheral blood, obtained in a trial of Ad26.COV2.S vaccine versus placebo. The origin of the receptors is a person aged 18-60 years who received the Ad26.COV2.S COVID-19 vaccine or a placebo.

The J gene is TRBJ2-2, the V gene TRBV24-1, with TRBD2 matching over 7 bases. The CDR3 is 15 amino acids. The trim removed 4 bases at V and 6 bases at J, leaving 7 bases unmatched. Germline assignment: CDR1 KGHDR and CDR2 SFDVKD. CDR3 loop: CATSDTLATPGELFF. CDR3 DNA: TGTGCCACCAGTGACACACTAGCGACGCCCGGGGAGCTGTTTTTT.

The V and J genes are TRBV2 and TRBJ1-5; no reliable D call. The V gene's germline CDR1 is SNHLY and CDR2 FYNNEI. The CDR3 is made up of 14 amino acids. Trimming pared 7 bases from V and 2 bases from J, leaving 12 bases between. The CDR3, as DNA: TGTGCCAGCAACGGGAGACGGGGCAATCAGCCCCAGCATTTT. It is translated as CASNGRRGNQPQHF. Full variable domain (remainder filled in from reference TRBV2 and TRBJ1-5): EPEVTQTPSHQVTQMGQEVILRCVPISNHLYFYWYRQILGQKVEFLVSFYNNEISEKSEIFDDQFSVERPDGSNFTLKIRSTKLEDSAMYFCASNGRRGNQPQHFGDGTRLSIL.

V and J are TRBV12-5 and TRBJ2-1; 9 bases are a match to TRBD2. Germline CDR1 LGHNT, CDR2 FRNRAP. The CDR3 has 18 amino acids. V gave up 2 bases and J gave up 2 bases; unmatched junction bases: 10. CDR3 protein: CASGLIPDGTSTYNEQFF. The DNA for the CDR3 is TGTGCTAGTGGTTTGATCCCCGACGGGACTAGCACCTACAATGAGCAGTTCTTC.

V is TRBV9 and J is TRBJ1-2; weak D call: TRBD1 (6 bases). The germline gives CDR1 SGDLS, CDR2 YYNGEE. This CDR3 comprises 16 residues. V dropped 0 bases and J dropped 5 bases, with 17 bases sitting between them. In nucleotides, the CDR3 is TGTGCCAGCAGCGTAGGCAGGGGAGGATTAGGATATGGCTACACCTTC. Its translation is CASSVGRGGLGYGYTF. The full variable domain, in which reference TRBV9 and TRBJ1-2 provide the parts outside the CDR3, is DSGVTQTPKHLITATGQRVTLRCSPRSGDLSVYWYQQSLDQGLQFLIQYYNGEERAKGNILERFSAQQFPDLHSELNLSSLELGDSALYFCASSVGRGGLGYGYTFGSGTRLTVV.

J is TRBJ2-1 and V is TRBV4-1; maybe TRBD2 (6 bases). The V and J ends lost 0 bases and 13 bases respectively, with 19 bases between them. From germline, CDR1 is MGHRA and CDR2 YSYEKL. The CDR3 covers 15 residues. The CDR3 sequence: CASSQDTQGLFIQFF. The CDR3 coding sequence is TGCGCCAGCAGCCAAGACACCCAGGGACTCTTTATTCAGTTCTTC.

The rearrangement links TRBV7-2 to TRBJ2-2; D remains unclear. CDR3 length: 13 residues. CDR1 and CDR2 (germline): SGHTA, FQGNSA. Deletions cut 0 bases from V and 7 bases from J, with 6 bases between. For the CDR3, the DNA is TGTGCCAGCAGCTTAGCGTCAGGCGGGGAGCTGTTTTTT. This gives the protein CASSLASGGELFF.

The genes are TRBV5-6 and TRBJ2-1, with 10 bases aligning to TRBD2. The CDR3 is 14 residues long. Germline values: CDR1 SGHDT, CDR2 YYEEEE. V gave up 4 bases and J gave up 12 bases; unmatched junction bases: 10. For the CDR3, the DNA is TGTGCCAGCAGCCCATGGACTAGCGGAGAAAGGCAGTTCTTC. It yields the protein CASSPWTSGERQFF.

The rearrangement uses TRBV14 and TRBJ2-5; D gene uncertain. CDR3 length equals 13 residues. The V end was cut by 4 bases, the J end by 5 bases, with 11 bases between. Germline CDR1 and CDR2: SGHDN and FVKESK. The CDR3 loop reads CASSPRLWETQYF. The CDR3 DNA reads TGTGCCAGCAGCCCGAGACTGTGGGAGACCCAGTACTTC.

About this clone itself: This CDR3 is also generated by other DNA sequences in the sample. The chain carries TRBV5-1 and TRBJ1-1, with D perhaps matching TRBD1 (5 bases). The CDR3 contains 13 residues. CDR1 is SGHRS and CDR2 is YFSETQ in the germline V gene. The V and J ends lost 4 bases and 8 bases respectively, with 15 bases between them. The chain's CDR3 is CASSLQVPTEAFF. In DNA, the CDR3 is TGCGCCAGCAGCCTACAGGTCCCCACCGAAGCTTTCTTT. Full variable domain (outside the CDR3, taken from reference TRBV5-1 and TRBJ1-1): KAGVTQTPRYLIKTRGQQVTLSCSPISGHRSVSWYQQTPGQGLQFLFEYFSETQRNKGNFPGRFSGRQFSNSRSEMNVSTLELGDSALYLCASSLQVPTEAFFGQGTRLTVV.

This clone turned up a few times. The chain couples TRBV7-2 to TRBJ2-5, with a weak D call TRBD2 (5 bases). V lost 1 base and J lost 4, with 7 bases in between. Germline CDR1 SGHTA, CDR2 FQGNSA. This CDR3 contains 13 residues. In DNA form, the CDR3 reads TGTGCCAGCAGCTTAGTGGGGAGAGAGACCCAGTACTTC. It codes for CASSLVGRETQYF. Complete variable domain (other parts from reference TRBV7-2 and TRBJ2-5): GAGVSQSPSNKVTEKGKDVELRCDPISGHTALYWYRQSLGQGLEFLIYFQGNSAPDKSGLPSDRFSAERTGGSVSTLTIQRTQQEDSAVYLCASSLVGRETQYFGPGTRLLVL.

Written as DNA, the CDR3 is TGTGCCAGCAGTGCAGAATTGGTCGGGTTCTCGGGCTACACCTTC. Protein sequence: CASSAELVGFSGYTF. This rearrangement joins TRBV2 to TRBJ1-2; D gene unclear. Germline CDR1 and CDR2: SNHLY and FYNNEI. Between the trimmed V and J ends, which lost 4 bases and 8 bases, there was a span of 20 bases. CDR3 length equals 15 residues.

This chain joins TRBV2 and TRBJ2-5, with 12 positions matching TRBD2. Germline trimming cut 7 bases from V and 5 bases from J; bases unmatched to any gene: 14. Germline V gene data show CDR1 as SNHLY and CDR2 as FYNNEI. The CDR3 runs 17 residues. Here the CDR3 reads CASNGATSGSFWETQYF. The DNA of the CDR3 is TGTGCCAGCAACGGCGCGACTAGCGGGAGCTTTTGGGAGACCCAGTACTTC.

In nucleotides, the CDR3 is TGTGCCACCAGTGATTTGGACAGAGCCAGGCAGGATGAGCAGTTCTTC. Amino acid sequence: CATSDLDRARQDEQFF. The V gene is TRBV24-1, the J gene TRBJ2-1; a possible D gene is TRBD1 (5 bases). The CDR3 has 16 residues. Germline loops: CDR1 KGHDR, CDR2 SFDVKD. V lost 0 bases and J lost 8, with 16 bases in between.

This chain joins TRBV5-6 and TRBJ2-3, with TRBD2 matching 10 bases. The V gene's germline CDR1 is SGHDT and CDR2 YYEEEE. The CDR3 loop spans 16 amino acids. V shed 4 bases and J 0 bases; nucleotides not matched to a gene: 5. In DNA form, the CDR3 reads TGTGCCAGCAGCATCGGACTAGCGGCCAGCACAGATACGCAGTATTTT. Translation: CASSIGLAASTDTQYF.

J is TRBJ1-1 and V is TRBV6-5; no definite D call. The V end lost 2 bases, the J end lost 4 bases, and 14 bases lay between the germline ends. Per germline, CDR1 MNHEY and CDR2 SVGAGI. The CDR3 has 15 amino acids. The CDR3 DNA follows: TGTGCCAGCAGTTACATTGCGGGTAGTAGCACTGAAGCTTTCTTT. Its protein product is CASSYIAGSSTEAFF.

There are a few counts of this clone. This chain joins TRBV11-2 and TRBJ2-7; tentatively, D is TRBD2 (5 bases). This CDR3 has 15 residues. CDR1 is SGHAT, CDR2 FQNNGV, per germline. V was trimmed by 5 bases and J by 3 bases, leaving 17 bases between them. CDR3 protein: CASSTLRAVGYEQYF. In DNA, the CDR3 is TGTGCCAGCAGCACCCTGCGGGCAGTGGGCTACGAGCAGTACTTC.

The chain links TRBV11-2 to TRBJ2-3, with a weak D call TRBD2 (7 bases). V dropped 3 bases and J dropped 2 bases, with 15 bases sitting between them. CDR3 length equals 16 residues. CDR1 is SGHAT and CDR2 is FQNNGV in the germline V gene. CDR3 amino acids: CASSLGGDIITDTQYF. In nucleotides, the CDR3 is TGTGCCAGCAGCTTGGGAGGGGACATAATCACAGATACGCAGTATTTT.